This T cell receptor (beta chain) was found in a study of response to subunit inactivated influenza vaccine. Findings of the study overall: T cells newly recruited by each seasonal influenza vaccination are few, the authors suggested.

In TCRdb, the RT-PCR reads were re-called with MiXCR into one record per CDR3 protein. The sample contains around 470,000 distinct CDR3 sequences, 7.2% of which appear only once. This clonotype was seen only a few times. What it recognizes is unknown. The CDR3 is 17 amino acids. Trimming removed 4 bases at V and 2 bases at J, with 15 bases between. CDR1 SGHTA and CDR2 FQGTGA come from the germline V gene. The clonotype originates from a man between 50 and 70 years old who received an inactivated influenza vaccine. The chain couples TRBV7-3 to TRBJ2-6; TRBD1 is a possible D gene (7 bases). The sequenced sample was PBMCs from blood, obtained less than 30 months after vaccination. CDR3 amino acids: CASSSRTTGAGANVLTF. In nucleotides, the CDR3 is TGTGCCAGCAGCTCCCGGACTACAGGGGCTGGGGCCAACGTCCTGACTTTC.